This note documents a single T cell receptor (beta chain) sequence. Its antigen is currently not known. Nothing much larger sits one base from this clone, and base qualities are not available. The data stem from a study of cytomegalovirus exposure and HLA in healthy donors (dated by TCRdb to the late 2010s). As for the study more broadly: An earlier analysis of approximately 640 of the donors reported roughly 300 Gb of sequence data and 100 million to 140 million unique TCR beta sequences from some 180 million T cells. Every repertoire in the discovery cohort had been generated on one and the same sequencing platform. In an earlier analysis of 550 to 700 of the donors, high-throughput TCR beta sequencing was used to judge whether each TCR beta V gene segment behaved as functional or pseudogenic. The study aimed to test whether cataloging public T cell receptors could reveal signatures of past pathogen exposure. The number of donors typed differed by locus, with roughly 620-630 for A, B, C, DRB1 and DQB1, roughly 520 for DQA1, under 610 for DPA1, and some 470 for DPB1. A later analysis re-analyzed previously published TCR beta repertoires from about 600 donors and added high-resolution HLA genotyping to study TCR occurrence patterns. The later analysis used no new phenotypic data to find candidate immune exposures, relying instead on TCR beta sequences and their occurrence across donors. Alongside the repertoire data, information on donor age, sex, ethnicity and CMV serostatus was compiled. Class I and class II HLA loci were covered by the typing at four-digit resolution. The T cell repertoires of some 670 subjects were profiled by immunosequencing and related to cytomegalovirus serostatus. A separate validation cohort of approximately 130 different subjects was used in addition to the roughly 670-subject first cohort. A later genetic analysis took genome-wide SNP genotypes for about 65% of the roughly 670 donors and used that subset as a discovery cohort. Of the approximately 370 genotyped donors, 70% to 90% were placed in the genetic ancestry cluster associated with self-reported Caucasian donors. Across some 400 genotyped donors of the cohort, an average of roughly 200,000 unique TCR beta nucleotide sequences per donor were sequenced, and approximately 17% of those sequences were non-productive. Four to six DR-DQ haplotypes were handled as single units for association and clustering, since linkage in the cohort was strong. High-throughput TCR immunosequencing, statistical association of individual TCRs with disease status, and machine learning were combined to predict cytomegalovirus infection status. An early release covering roughly 600 HLA-typed donors comprised about 300 gigabases of sequencing data and around 86 million unique TCR sequences.

The cohort comprised hundreds of healthy bone marrow donors. At the time of sampling, every cohort member was nominally healthy, though immune exposures that went unrecorded were likely present. The donor was CMV seronegative and was included in the group of a few hundred seronegative cohort members. A peripheral blood sample was collected from each donor, and TCR beta sequencing was performed on peripheral blood mononuclear cells. Genomic DNA was extracted from the blood cell samples with the Qiagen DNeasy Blood Extraction Kit. What the authors observed across the whole study: Correlated functional status among segregating V segments might be attributable to linkage disequilibrium, but an unknown experimental factor could not be ruled out. A further reported finding was that TCR beta sequences accurately predicted the HLA-A and HLA-B alleles for most subjects in the first cohort. A total of fewer than 200 TCR beta chains were listed by the study as associated with cytomegalovirus. The earlier analysis of almost 600 of the donors excluded approximately 15 rarely observed V segments, including chromosome 9 orphons, because counts were too low. At a false discovery rate of 0.05, a later analysis linked some 17,000 TCR beta sequences to specific HLA alleles. This cohort had only TCR beta chains sequenced, and the lack of alpha or paired-chain data limited which features could be detected. When HLA alleles, especially DR and DQ, strongly co-occurred, attributing TCR associations to individual alleles was difficult. Across donors, most TCR sequences were observed very rarely, whereas some public TCRs were present in many individuals. Most CMV-associated TCR beta chains appeared to be HLA-restricted in a later analysis, and the HLA associations seemed to be driven largely by CMV exposure. Roughly uniform sequencing depth across donors was assumed in presence/absence analyses, although this assumption may not hold. A later genetic analysis associated a missense DCLRE1C variant with V-gene and J-gene trimming of TCR beta chains, and an independent cohort replicated the association. It was suggested by the authors that the approach could potentially be generalized to other disease states and immunological phenotypes. In vitro tests confirmed that three of the cytomegalovirus-associated TCR beta chains recognize cytomegalovirus antigens. A later analysis found that HLA-associated TCR beta chains were more clonally expanded and had lower generation probabilities than equally common non-associated chains. An earlier analysis of around 600 of the donors showed that most TCR beta V segments appeared in productive rearrangements either about 90% or about 30% of the time, which broadly matched IMGT annotations. A later genetic analysis reported fewer N-insertions in productive TCRs among donors in an Asian-associated ancestry cluster than the approximately 700-donor mean. A group of highly shared sequence variants was considered likely to be a technical artifact of the sequencing pipeline. Cytomegalovirus status was reported to be diagnosed by the classifier with high specificity and sensitivity in both the original and validation cohorts. The 87-base-pair reads could not distinguish some IMGT-functional V segments, including TRBV6-2 and TRBV6-3, so those segments were excluded. A later analysis reported that several top co-occurrence clusters appeared linked to parvovirus B19, influenza, CMV and Epstein-Barr virus. Because some donors lacked HLA typing at each locus, the association tests relied only on the typed subset. In a later analysis, TCR association rates were found to vary across HLA loci, with the most associated TCRs seen for DRB1 alleles and the fewest for HLA-C alleles. For the cohort, immune exposure information was limited to CMV serostatus.

The library came from the immunoSEQ multiplex PCR assay. For the multiplex PCR, a mixture combining 60 forward primers for TCR Vbeta segments and 13 reverse primers for TCR Jbeta segments was used. The CDR3 region of rearranged TCR beta genes was amplified from genomic DNA by a multiplex PCR assay. Amplified TCR beta libraries were sequenced as 87-base-pair reads on the Illumina HiSeq System. The paper's data handling went like this. In a later analysis, 77 million or so unique TCR beta chains were counted across the approximately 640 repertoires, and about 10 million of these chains were shared by at least two donors. To remove PCR and sequencing errors, raw reads were error-corrected and collapsed into unique sequences using a nearest-neighbor algorithm that merged closely related sequences. V, D and J gene segments were assigned by aligning CDR3 sequences to IMGT reference sequences. Each retained sequence needed at least a six-nucleotide match to both a V gene segment and a J gene segment. Rearrangements were called productive when the CDR3 lacked stop codons and stayed in frame with V and J; all others were non-productive. CDR3 was defined by IMGT convention, running from the second conserved V-encoded cysteine to the conserved J-encoded phenylalanine. In an earlier analysis of roughly 610 of the donors, sequences lacking an unambiguous match to a single V gene segment were excluded. An earlier analysis of fewer than 750 of the donors called V segments functional above 56.7% productive rearrangements and segregating when the between-donor standard deviation exceeded 5%. A statistical classification framework was built for diagnosing cytomegalovirus status from the catalog of TCR beta chain sequences. A later analysis assigned V and J genes by comparing TCR nucleotide sequences with IMGT/GENE-DB human TR gene sequences. In a later analysis, CDR3 sequences and most-parsimonious VDJ recombination scenarios were assigned using the TCRdist pipeline. A later analysis defined each TCR beta chain by its CDR3 amino acid sequence plus V-gene family, and excluded reads lacking a unique V-gene family. To address suspected cross-contamination and a sequencing artifact, a later analysis removed 592 highly shared, low-generation-probability nucleotide sequences. A later analysis calculated a clonal expansion index for each public chain from normalized within-repertoire ranks of inferred template counts. In a later analysis, generation probabilities were computed using a VDJ recombination model fitted to out-of-frame rearrangements, and the results were checked against IGoR. In a later analysis, hypergeometric tests were used to score TCR-TCR, TCR-HLA and TCR-CMV co-occurrence, with a repertoire-size bias correction applied to TCR pairs. A later analysis estimated false discovery rates by permuting HLA or CMV assignments 20 times. In a later analysis, co-occurring TCRs were grouped with DBSCAN, and TCRdist sequence similarity was added when clustering was performed within HLA-allele-positive subsets. Repertoires with fewer than 30,000 or more than 120,000 public chains, plus five repertoires with anomalous nucleotide sharing, were excluded from co-occurrence clustering. TCRdb re-hosts the immuneACCESS table, in-frame sequences only. Its copies lack some clones; in the studies checked, an unresolved V gene accounts for under half of them, and the cause for the rest is not known. V, J and clone size reflect that table, while D and trimming were determined from the DNA. The sample contains 210,000 or so clones, just under 85% of them found a single time. The ten largest account for 0.58% of the sample.

From cysteine to phenylalanine, the CDR3 is 15 amino acids long. The kept DNA is CDR3 alone, 45 bases in frame from the first base. Germline trimming: 5 bases from V, 3 bases from J; junction bases outside gene matches: 5. Based on the germline V gene, the CDR1 and CDR2 sequences are ENHRY and SYGVKD. Material for sequencing was PBMCs. Recombination linked TRBV10-3 to TRBJ2-2, and 8 junctional nucleotides match TRBD2. This receptor was identified in a woman in her thirties or forties in good health and CMV-seronegative. The CDR3 loop reads CAISSTGLDTGELFF. In nucleotides, the sequence is TGTGCCATCAGTTCCACGGGACTAGACACCGGGGAGCTGTTTTTT.